This entry is about one T cell receptor (beta chain). Antigen: not known. Time point noted: week 47, end of study. A 20-mer mutant IDH1 peptide at 300 ug was injected subcutaneously with topical imiquimod. Scheduled for weeks 1, 3, 5, 7, 11, 15, 19 and 23, eight vaccinations were given to patients. The data originate from a study of a mutant IDH1 vaccine in newly diagnosed glioma. Study details: Pretreatment consisted of radiotherapy, temozolomide, or both, with most receiving both. Overall study findings and caveats: Researchers report vaccine-induced immune responses in 93.3% of patients. Top peripheral T cell clonotype shifts appeared unrelated to pseudoprogression.

Trimming pared 4 bases from V and 6 bases from J, leaving 14 bases between. Per the germline V gene, CDR1 is MNHNY and CDR2 is SVGAGI (reference sequence). CDR3 size: 14 residues. Measured with immunoSEQ multiplex PCR; TCRdb has only the in-frame clones, and not every one. The sample consists of 56,000 or so clones, around 80% of them appearing once. The sequence derives from a woman between 40 and 55 years old with glioma. Some clones in this sample may be carry-over from other donors' samples. The rearrangement links TRBV6-6 to TRBJ2-3; tentatively, D is TRBD1 (6 bases). Sequenced here: PBMCs, sampled from a glioma patient whose treatment included an IDH1 peptide vaccine. The CDR3 DNA reads TGTGCCAGCAGTTTGGACAGTAAAGGTGATACGCAGTATTTT. As protein: CASSLDSKGDTQYF.